The 32 T cell receptor beta chains reported below all come from one sample, sequenced in a study of immune cell composition in non-small cell lung cancer. Profiled with immunoSEQ multiplex PCR; TCRdb holds only in-frame clones, not every one. The table shows roughly 3,000 clones, with roughly four fifths occurring only once. Normal lung was sampled as far from the tumour as possible, at least 3 cm. In addition, the sample was reused for a study of CD4 T cells in lung cancer.

Sequenced sample: non-adjacent lung tissue. These receptors came from a human donor with non-small cell lung cancer.

As regards this clone: The junction does not match germline at one end; this may be a read error. The V gene is TRBV4-2, the J gene TRBJ2-6; a weak D match, TRBD1 (5 bases). From germline, CDR1 is LGHNA and CDR2 YNFKEQ. The CDR3 loop spans 16 amino acids. DNA of the CDR3: TGTGCCAGCAGCCAAGAGCCAGGATCTGGGGCCAACATCCTGACTTTC. This sequence encodes CASSQEPGSGANILTF.

J is TRBJ1-4 and V is TRBV7-8; possibly TRBD1 for D (6 bases). This CDR3 contains 14 residues. The germline gives CDR1 SGHVS, CDR2 FQNEAQ. V was clipped by 5 bases and J by 5 bases, with 12 bases between them. The CDR3 DNA follows: TGTGCCAGCAGCGAACAGGGCTACAATGAAAAACTGTTTTTT. As protein: CASSEQGYNEKLFF.

The J gene is TRBJ2-2, the V gene TRBV7-9, with TRBD2 identical over 7 bases. CDR3 length equals 15 residues. The germline V gene encodes CDR1 SEHNR and CDR2 FQNEAQ (reference sequence). V shed 3 bases, J shed 3 bases, and the junction held 4 bases outside the gene matches. The CDR3 is CASSFAAGYTGELFF. The CDR3 bases are TGTGCCAGCAGCTTCGCAGCGGGATACACCGGGGAGCTGTTTTTT. The entire variable domain, with the rest obtained from reference TRBV7-9 and TRBJ2-2, is as follows: DTGVSQNPRHKITKRGQNVTFRCDPISEHNRLYWYRQTLGQGPEFLTYFQNEAQLEKSRLLSDRFSAERPKGSFSTLEIQRTEQGDSAMYLCASSFAAGYTGELFFGEGSRLTVL.

Judged by abundance, this clone is medium-sized (0.01 to 0.1%). This rearrangement joins TRBV5-1 to TRBJ2-7; the D gene is possibly TRBD1 (5 bases). Germline CDR1 is SGHRS and CDR2 is YFSETQ. V was clipped by 4 bases and J by 3 bases, with 17 bases between them. The CDR3 contains 15 residues. CDR3 loop: CASSVRWGVYYEQYF. CDR3 nucleotide sequence: TGCGCCAGCAGCGTCCGGTGGGGCGTCTACTACGAGCAGTACTTC.

Only a few counts were recorded for this clone. This CDR3 is CASSFETEAFF. In DNA, the CDR3 is TGTGCCAGCAGCTTTGAGACAGAAGCTTTCTTT. This chain links TRBV5-5 with TRBJ1-1; D not resolved. This CDR3 region has 11 residues. Deletions cut 2 bases from V and 8 bases from J, with 7 bases between. The germline CDR1 and CDR2 sequences are SGHKS and YYEKEE (reference sequence).

The V and J genes are TRBV30 and TRBJ1-1; TRBD1 matches 7 bases. Per germline, CDR1 GTSNPN and CDR2 SVGIG (reference sequence). CDR3 length: 14 residues. Trimming took 0 bases from V and 4 from J; bases not matched to a gene: 5. The CDR3 is CAWSVRQGGTEAFF. The CDR3 DNA reads as TGTGCCTGGAGTGTACGACAGGGTGGCACTGAAGCTTTCTTT.

The chain combines TRBV19 with TRBJ2-6, with D possibly being TRBD2 (6 bases). This CDR3 is built from 15 residues. The V end lost 7 bases, the J end lost 1 base, and 11 bases lay between the germline ends. Germline loops: CDR1 LNHDA, CDR2 SQIVND (reference sequence). The CDR3 region has the DNA TGTGCCAGTATGGGAGGTTCGTCTGGGGCCAACGTCCTGACTTTC. Translating it yields CASMGGSSGANVLTF.

This chain uses TRBV28 with TRBJ2-5, with TRBD1 matching over 8 bases. The CDR3 length is 14 residues. CDR1 and CDR2 (germline): MDHEN, SYDVKM. After removal of 5 bases from V and 4 bases from J, the junction contained 6 bases not matched to a gene. CDR3: CASSPRTGLETQYF. In DNA, the CDR3 is TGTGCCAGCAGTCCGAGGACAGGGTTAGAGACCCAGTACTTC.

V and J are TRBV30 and TRBJ1-2, with TRBD1 as a possible D gene (5 bases). CDR1 is GTSNPN, CDR2 SVGIG, per germline (reference sequence). The CDR3 extends over 14 amino acids. Trimming stripped 3 bases from V and 8 bases from J, with 19 bases between. In DNA, the CDR3 is TGTGCCTGGAGCAAGGGTCAGGGAGCGGGGGGCTACACCTTC. It translates to CAWSKGQGAGGYTF.

In this sample, this clone turned up a few times. This chain joins TRBV19 and TRBJ2-3; TRBD2 agrees at 7 bases. In germline, CDR1 is LNHDA, CDR2 SQIVND (reference sequence). Trimming at V came to 5 bases and at J to 6 bases, leaving 14 bases not matched to a gene. The CDR3 is 16 amino acids. This chain's CDR3 is CASSLQRERLLDTQYF. The CDR3 region has the DNA TGTGCCAGTAGTCTCCAGCGGGAAAGGCTTCTTGATACGCAGTATTTT.

On this clone: In this CDR3 the conserved last residue, phenylalanine or tryptophan, is missing, so a read error is likely. This chain links TRBV10-3 with TRBJ1-2, with TRBD1 matching 10 bases. Germline values: CDR1 ENHRY, CDR2 SYGVKD. The CDR3 is made up of 13 amino acids. V dropped 8 bases and J dropped 6; count of bases not matched to a gene: 6. CDR3 sequence (DNA): TGTGCCATCGGGGGAGGACAGGGGGATGGCTACACCCTC. This gives the protein CAIGGGQGDGYTL.

This sequence joins TRBV6-4 and TRBJ2-3, with 7 bases that match TRBD1. V lost 5 bases to trimming and J lost 5 bases; unmatched junction nucleotides: 7. CDR1 is MRHNA and CDR2 is SNTAGT in the germline V gene. This CDR3 contains 14 residues. CDR3 DNA sequence: TGTGCCAGCAGTAACAGGGGTTGGGGAGATACGCAGTATTTT. This sequence encodes CASSNRGWGDTQYF.

This clone was seen only a few times. The genes are TRBV19 and TRBJ1-2, with 8 bases identical to TRBD1. Germline V lookup: CDR1 LNHDA, CDR2 SQIVND (reference sequence). V trimming: 6 bases; J trimming: 6 bases; junction bases outside the gene matches: 6. This CDR3 is built from 13 residues. The CDR3 spells CASRKTGVDGYTF. The CDR3 coding sequence is TGTGCCAGTAGGAAGACAGGGGTTGATGGCTACACCTTC. The full variable domain, in which reference TRBV19 and TRBJ1-2 provide the parts outside the CDR3, is DGGITQSPKYLFRKEGQNVTLSCEQNLNHDAMYWYRQDPGQGLRLIYYSQIVNDFQKGDIAEGYSVSREKKESFPLTVTSAQKNPTAFYLCASRKTGVDGYTFGSGTRLTVV.

The chain uses TRBV5-6 and TRBJ1-1, with a weak D call TRBD1 (5 bases). The CDR3 extends over 15 amino acids. Deletions cut 0 bases from V and 4 bases from J, with 13 bases between. Germline V CDR1 and CDR2: SGHDT, YYEEEE. The CDR3 DNA is TGTGCCAGCAGCTTGGTGTGGGGCGTTAGCACTGAAGCTTTCTTT. Protein: CASSLVWGVSTEAFF.

The chain uses TRBV9 and TRBJ2-3, with a possible D match to TRBD1 (6 bases). V lost 4 bases and J lost 6, with 18 bases in between. Germline V lookup: CDR1 SGDLS, CDR2 YYNGEE. CDR3 length: 15 residues. In DNA, the CDR3 is TGTGCCAGCAGCCCCCCCGAAGGGGGAGTGGATACGCAGTATTTT. Its protein is CASSPPEGGVDTQYF.

By sample share, this clone is large. In DNA form, the CDR3 reads TGTGCCAGCAGCTTCTCGCTATTCTCCTACAATGAGCAGTTCTTC. Protein sequence: CASSFSLFSYNEQFF. The V gene is TRBV13, the J gene TRBJ2-1; D gene ambiguous. There are 15 residues in the CDR3. Germline lookup yields CDR1 PRHDT and CDR2 FYEKMQ (reference sequence). Trimming removed 3 bases at V and 0 bases at J, with 9 bases between.

The V and J genes are TRBV10-1 and TRBJ1-2; D unresolved. The V end lost 3 bases, the J end lost 1 base, and 12 bases lay between the germline ends. CDR3 size: 15 residues. Germline values: CDR1 WNHNN, CDR2 SYGVQD (reference sequence). DNA of the CDR3: TGCGCCAGCAGTGATTACAGAACAAATAACTATGGCTACACCTTC. This codes for CASSDYRTNNYGYTF.

This clone was counted a few times. This sequence joins TRBV7-9 and TRBJ1-2, with TRBD1 matching 10 bases. The CDR3 extends over 15 amino acids. Germline V gives CDR1 SEHNR, CDR2 FQNEAQ (reference sequence). V shed 5 bases and J 4 bases; nucleotides not matched to a gene: 7. For the CDR3, the DNA is TGTGCCAGCAGCGCGCCGGGACAGGGGACCTATGGCTACACCTTC. Its translation is CASSAPGQGTYGYTF.

V is TRBV12-5 and J is TRBJ2-1; D is perhaps TRBD1 (6 bases). Germline V lookup: CDR1 LGHNT, CDR2 FRNRAP. V lost 5 bases and J 4 bases, leaving 9 bases between the germline ends. CDR3 length: 13 amino acids. In DNA, the CDR3 is TGTGCTAGTGGTGCCGGACAGTACAATGAGCAGTTCTTC. The encoded protein is CASGAGQYNEQFF.

The rearrangement joins TRBV25-1 to TRBJ2-7; D perhaps matches TRBD1 (5 bases). Trimming took 8 bases from V and 2 from J, leaving 28 bases between them. CDR1 is MGHDK and CDR2 is SYGVNS in the germline V gene. The CDR3 runs 18 residues. CDR3 loop: CASLTEPPTQVLTYEQYF. CDR3 bases: TGTGCCAGCCTAACCGAACCCCCCACACAGGTGTTGACCTACGAGCAGTACTTC.

The chain is built from TRBV7-6 and TRBJ2-7; 7 nucleotides agree with TRBD1. There are 14 residues in the CDR3. Trimming at V came to 5 bases and at J to 3 bases, leaving 7 bases not matched to a gene. CDR1 is SGHVS and CDR2 is FNYEAQ in the germline V gene. The CDR3 DNA is TGTGCCAGCAGCCCAGGGACAGATCTCTACGAGCAGTACTTC. Protein sequence: CASSPGTDLYEQYF.

The chain carries TRBV7-2 and TRBJ2-1, with D possibly TRBD2 on 7 matching bases. Germline CDR1 and CDR2: SGHTA and FQGNSA. V lost 0 bases to trimming and J lost 7 bases, with 16 bases between them. This CDR3 has 16 residues. The CDR3, as DNA: TGTGCCAGCAGCTTAGCTTTGCCAGGGAGGGGGAATGAGCAGTTCTTC. It is translated as CASSLALPGRGNEQFF.

The V and J genes are TRBV6-6 and TRBJ1-3, with D hard to call. V was trimmed by 0 bases and J by 0 bases, leaving 3 bases between them. The CDR3 length is 14 residues. Per the germline V gene, CDR1 is MNHNY and CDR2 is SVGAGI (reference sequence). CDR3 amino acids: CASSYSSSGNTIYF. The CDR3 coding sequence is TGTGCCAGCAGTTACTCCAGCTCTGGAAACACCATATATTTT.

This clone was detected once. This chain links TRBV2 with TRBJ2-6; 9 nucleotides match TRBD1. Per germline, CDR1 SNHLY and CDR2 FYNNEI. This CDR3 is built from 19 residues. With 5 bases clipped from V and 3 bases from J, the junction kept 14 bases outside the gene matches. CDR3 sequence (DNA): TGTGCCAGCAGTCCGGGACAGGGATTCCAGCGACATGGGGCCAACGTCCTGACTTTC. It translates to CASSPGQGFQRHGANVLTF.

This clone was observed once. The rearrangement joins TRBV19 to TRBJ1-5, with 7 bases lining up with TRBD1. CDR3 length: 16 residues. The J segment lost 2 bases and the V segment lost 5 bases, leaving 9 bases of the junction unmatched. CDR1 and CDR2 from the germline V gene are LNHDA and SQIVND (reference sequence). The CDR3 DNA is TGTGCCAGTAGTTCGACAGGGTCTGGGGGCAATCAGCCCCAGCATTTT. Its protein product is CASSSTGSGGNQPQHF.

This clone is categorized as large (0.1 to 1%). This chain uses TRBV9 with TRBJ2-1; 12 bases are shared with TRBD2. Germline CDR1 SGDLS, CDR2 YYNGEE. Losses at the gene ends were 1 base for V and 9 bases for J; bases not matched to a gene: 5. The CDR3 has 15 amino acids. For the CDR3, the DNA is TGTGCCAGCAGCGTACGACTAGCGGGAGTAGCTGAGCAGTTCTTC. This gives the protein CASSVRLAGVAEQFF.

J is TRBJ1-5 and V is TRBV28; 11 bases align to TRBD1. This CDR3 is built from 14 residues. Germline V lookup: CDR1 MDHEN, CDR2 SYDVKM. The junction had 5 bases not matched to a gene; V was cut back by 6 bases and J by 7 bases. CDR3 loop: CASRPGTGGQPQHF. The CDR3 region has the DNA TGTGCCAGCAGGCCCGGGACAGGGGGACAGCCCCAGCATTTT.

This rearrangement joins TRBV7-2 to TRBJ2-7; TRBD2 matches at 11 bases. V lost 3 bases to trimming and J lost 3 bases; unmatched junction nucleotides: 4. The CDR3 runs to 15 residues. The germline V gene has CDR1 SGHTA and CDR2 FQGNSA. The CDR3 DNA is TGTGCCAGCAGCTTGACCGGGACTAGCGGCTACGAGCAGTACTTC. Protein: CASSLTGTSGYEQYF.

The chain recombines TRBV7-2 with TRBJ2-1; 7 bases match TRBD1. CDR3 length: 19 amino acids. V lost 2 bases and J lost 7; bases outside the gene matches: 20. The germline gives CDR1 SGHTA, CDR2 FQGNSA. The DNA of the CDR3 is TGTGCCAGCAGCTTACGACCAACAATACAGGGGTTGGGGAAAAATGAGCAGTTCTTC. Protein product: CASSLRPTIQGLGKNEQFF.

This clone came up once. The chain couples TRBV10-3 to TRBJ2-7; 7 bases are a match to TRBD1. The CDR3 has 15 residues. V trimming: 10 bases; J trimming: 0 bases; junction bases outside the gene matches: 12. Germline assignment: CDR1 ENHRY and CDR2 SYGVKD. CDR3 amino acids: CATNNPGQSSYEQYF. The DNA for the CDR3 is TGTGCCACCAATAACCCGGGACAGAGCTCCTACGAGCAGTACTTC.

The rearrangement uses TRBV25-1 and TRBJ1-1; no clear D gene. Germline lookup yields CDR1 MGHDK and CDR2 SYGVNS. The CDR3 is 14 amino acids. V lost 8 bases and J lost 6, with 19 bases in between. CDR3 region: CASESYKEVAEAFF. For the CDR3, the DNA is TGTGCCAGCGAGTCATATAAAGAGGTCGCTGAAGCTTTCTTT.

The genes are TRBV5-5 and TRBJ1-2, with unresolved D. The CDR3 consists of 13 residues. The V gene lost 2 bases and the J gene lost 3 bases, with 8 bases spanning the gap. Germline values: CDR1 SGHKS, CDR2 YYEKEE (reference sequence). CDR3 sequence: CASSLNGDYGYTF. In DNA, the CDR3 is TGTGCCAGCAGCTTAAACGGGGACTATGGCTACACCTTC.